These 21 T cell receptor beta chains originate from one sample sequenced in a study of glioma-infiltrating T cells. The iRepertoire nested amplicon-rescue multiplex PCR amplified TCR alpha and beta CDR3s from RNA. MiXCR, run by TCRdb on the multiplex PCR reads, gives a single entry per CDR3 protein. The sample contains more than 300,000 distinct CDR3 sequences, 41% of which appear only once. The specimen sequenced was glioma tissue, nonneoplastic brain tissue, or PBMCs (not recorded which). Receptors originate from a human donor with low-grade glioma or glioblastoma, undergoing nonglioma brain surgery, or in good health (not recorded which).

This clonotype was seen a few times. The CDR3 spells CASSLAVRQLQETQYF. CDR3 nucleotide sequence: TGTGCCAGCAGCTTAGCGGTTAGACAGCTCCAAGAGACCCAGTACTTC. The genes are TRBV7-2 and TRBJ2-5; D is perhaps TRBD1 (5 bases). Germline-derived CDR1 and CDR2 are SGHTA and FQGNSA. The V end lost 0 bases, the J end lost 1 base, and 12 bases lay between the germline ends. The CDR3 consists of 16 residues.

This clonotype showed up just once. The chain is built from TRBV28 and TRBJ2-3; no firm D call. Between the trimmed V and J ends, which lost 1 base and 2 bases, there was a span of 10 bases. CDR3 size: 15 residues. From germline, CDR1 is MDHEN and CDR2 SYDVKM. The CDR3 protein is CASSLYPLATDTQYF. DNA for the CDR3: TGTGCCAGCAGTTTATACCCTTTGGCCACAGATACGCAGTATTTT.

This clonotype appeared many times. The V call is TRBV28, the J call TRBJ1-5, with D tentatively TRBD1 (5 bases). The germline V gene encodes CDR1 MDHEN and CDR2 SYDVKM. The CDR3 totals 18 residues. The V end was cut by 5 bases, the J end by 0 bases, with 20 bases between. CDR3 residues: CASSQLPGRGYSNQPQHF. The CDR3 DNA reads TGTGCCAGCAGTCAACTACCGGGACGCGGTTATAGCAATCAGCCCCAGCATTTT. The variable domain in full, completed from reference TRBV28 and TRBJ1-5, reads DVKVTQSSRYLVKRTGEKVFLECVQDMDHENMFWYRQDPGLGLRLIYFSYDVKMKEKGDIPEGYSVSREKKERFSLILESASTNQTSMYLCASSQLPGRGYSNQPQHFGDGTRLSIL.

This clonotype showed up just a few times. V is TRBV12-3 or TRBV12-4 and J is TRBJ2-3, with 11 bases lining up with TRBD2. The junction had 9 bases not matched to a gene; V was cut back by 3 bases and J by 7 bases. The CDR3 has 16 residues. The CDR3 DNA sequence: TGTGCCAGCAGTTTGGCTACTAGCGGGAGCGGTTATACGCAGTATTTT. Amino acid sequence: CASSLATSGSGYTQYF.

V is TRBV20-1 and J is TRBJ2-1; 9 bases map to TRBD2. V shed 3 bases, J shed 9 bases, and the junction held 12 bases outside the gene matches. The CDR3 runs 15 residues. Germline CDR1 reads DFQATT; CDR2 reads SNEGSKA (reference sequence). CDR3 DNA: TGCAGTGCTAGCTCCCCACTACTAGCGGGCGGTGAGCAGTTCTTC. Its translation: CSASSPLLAGGEQFF.

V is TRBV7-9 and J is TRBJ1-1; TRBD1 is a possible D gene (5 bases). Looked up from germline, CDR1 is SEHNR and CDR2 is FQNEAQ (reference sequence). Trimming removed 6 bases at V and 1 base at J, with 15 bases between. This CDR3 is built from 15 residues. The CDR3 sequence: CASSKDKGWNTEAFF. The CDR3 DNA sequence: TGTGCCAGCAGTAAGGACAAGGGATGGAACACTGAAGCTTTCTTT.

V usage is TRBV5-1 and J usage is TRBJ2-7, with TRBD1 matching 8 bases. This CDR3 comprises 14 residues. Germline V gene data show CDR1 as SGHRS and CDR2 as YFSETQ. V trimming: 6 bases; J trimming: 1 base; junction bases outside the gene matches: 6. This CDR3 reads CASKVGTGSYEQYF. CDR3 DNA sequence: TGCGCCAGCAAAGTGGGGACAGGATCCTACGAGCAGTACTTC.

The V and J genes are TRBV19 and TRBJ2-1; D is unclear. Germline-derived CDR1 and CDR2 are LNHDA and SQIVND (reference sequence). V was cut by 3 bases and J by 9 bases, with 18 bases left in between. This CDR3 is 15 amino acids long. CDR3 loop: CASSMSASLYGEQFF. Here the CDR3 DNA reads TGTGCCAGTAGTATGAGTGCATCTCTCTATGGTGAGCAGTTCTTC.

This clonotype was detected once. The CDR3 DNA sequence: TGTGCCAGCAGCTTAGGAAGCTCTCTTATTGAGACCCAGTACTTC. Its protein product is CASSLGSSLIETQYF. The V and J genes are TRBV7-2 and TRBJ2-5; D unresolved. This CDR3 region has 15 residues. Germline CDR1 and CDR2: SGHTA and FQGNSA. Trimming cost V 1 base and J 5 bases, with 14 bases left between them.

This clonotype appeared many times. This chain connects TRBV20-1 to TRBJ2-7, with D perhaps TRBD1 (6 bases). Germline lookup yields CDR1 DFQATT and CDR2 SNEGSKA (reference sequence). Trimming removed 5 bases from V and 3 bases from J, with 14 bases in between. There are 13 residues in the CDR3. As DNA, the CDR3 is TGCAGTGCTTTTGACAGGATACTCTACGAGCAGTACTTC. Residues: CSAFDRILYEQYF.

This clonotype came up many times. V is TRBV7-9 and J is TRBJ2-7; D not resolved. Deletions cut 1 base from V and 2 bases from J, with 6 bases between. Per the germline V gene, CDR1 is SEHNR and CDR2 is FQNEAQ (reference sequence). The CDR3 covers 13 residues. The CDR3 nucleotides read TGTGCCAGCAGCTTAGACTCGGCCTACGAGCAGTACTTC. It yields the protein CASSLDSAYEQYF.

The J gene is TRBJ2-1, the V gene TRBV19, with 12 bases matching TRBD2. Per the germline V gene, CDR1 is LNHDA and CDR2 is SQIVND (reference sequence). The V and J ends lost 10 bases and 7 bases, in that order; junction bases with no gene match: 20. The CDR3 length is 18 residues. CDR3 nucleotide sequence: TGTGCCAATAGGATTGGGACTAGCGGGTGGATGGATCGTAATGAGCAGTTCTTC. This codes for CANRIGTSGWMDRNEQFF.

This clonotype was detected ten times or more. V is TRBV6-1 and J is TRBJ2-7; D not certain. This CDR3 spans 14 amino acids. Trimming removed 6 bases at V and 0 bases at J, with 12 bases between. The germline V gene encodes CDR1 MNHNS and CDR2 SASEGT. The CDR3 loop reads CASSNDQTSYEQYF. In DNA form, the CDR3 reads TGTGCCAGCAGCAACGACCAGACCTCCTACGAGCAGTACTTC.

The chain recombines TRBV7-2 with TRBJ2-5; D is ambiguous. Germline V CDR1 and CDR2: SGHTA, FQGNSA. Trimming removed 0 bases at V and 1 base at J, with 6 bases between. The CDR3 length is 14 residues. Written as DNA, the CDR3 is TGTGCCAGCAGCTTAGCCCACAGCCAAGAGACCCAGTACTTC. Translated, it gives CASSLAHSQETQYF.

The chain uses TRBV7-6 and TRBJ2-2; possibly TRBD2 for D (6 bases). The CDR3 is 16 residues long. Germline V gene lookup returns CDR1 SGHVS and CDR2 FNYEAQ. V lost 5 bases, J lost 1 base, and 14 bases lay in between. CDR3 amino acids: CASSRNSGGNTGELFF. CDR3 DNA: TGTGCCAGCAGCCGTAATAGCGGAGGGAACACCGGGGAGCTGTTTTTT.

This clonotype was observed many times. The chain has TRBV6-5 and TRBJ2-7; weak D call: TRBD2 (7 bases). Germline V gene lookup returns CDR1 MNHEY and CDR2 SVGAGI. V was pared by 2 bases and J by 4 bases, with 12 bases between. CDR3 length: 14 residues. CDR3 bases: TGTGCCAGCAGTTACGCGGAGGGGGGGTACGAGCAGTACTTC. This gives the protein CASSYAEGGYEQYF.

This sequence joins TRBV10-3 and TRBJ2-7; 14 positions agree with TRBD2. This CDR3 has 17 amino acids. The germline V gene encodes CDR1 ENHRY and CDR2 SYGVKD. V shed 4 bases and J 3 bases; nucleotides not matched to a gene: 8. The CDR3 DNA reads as TGTGCCATCAGTGGGGGACTAGCGGGAGAACTTAGCTACGAGCAGTACTTC. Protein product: CAISGGLAGELSYEQYF.

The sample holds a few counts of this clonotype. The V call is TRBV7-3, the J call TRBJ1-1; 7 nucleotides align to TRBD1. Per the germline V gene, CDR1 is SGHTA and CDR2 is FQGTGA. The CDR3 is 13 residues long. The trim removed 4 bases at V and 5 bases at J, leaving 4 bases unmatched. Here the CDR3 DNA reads TGTGCCAGCAGCTCGGGACAGATTACTGAAGCTTTCTTT. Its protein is CASSSGQITEAFF.

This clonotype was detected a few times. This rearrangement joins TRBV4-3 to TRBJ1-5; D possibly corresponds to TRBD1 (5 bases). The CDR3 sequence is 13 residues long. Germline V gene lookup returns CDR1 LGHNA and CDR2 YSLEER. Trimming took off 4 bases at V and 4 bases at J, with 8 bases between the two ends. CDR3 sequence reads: CASSPRQNQPQHF. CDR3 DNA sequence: TGCGCCAGCAGCCCCCGACAGAATCAGCCCCAGCATTTT.

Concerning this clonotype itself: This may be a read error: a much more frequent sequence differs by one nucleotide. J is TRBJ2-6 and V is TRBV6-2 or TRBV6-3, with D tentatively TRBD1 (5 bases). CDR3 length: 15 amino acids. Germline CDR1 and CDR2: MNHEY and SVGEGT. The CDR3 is CASSFTVSGANVLAF. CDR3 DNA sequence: TGTGCCAGCAGTTTTACAGTCTCTGGGGCCAACGTCCTGGCTTTC.

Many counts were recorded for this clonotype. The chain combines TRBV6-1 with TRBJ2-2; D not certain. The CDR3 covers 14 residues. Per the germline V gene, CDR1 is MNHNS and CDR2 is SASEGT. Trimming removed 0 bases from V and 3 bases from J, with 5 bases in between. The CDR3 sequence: CASSEARYTGELFF. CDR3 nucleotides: TGTGCCAGCAGTGAAGCACGTTACACCGGGGAGCTGTTTTTT.